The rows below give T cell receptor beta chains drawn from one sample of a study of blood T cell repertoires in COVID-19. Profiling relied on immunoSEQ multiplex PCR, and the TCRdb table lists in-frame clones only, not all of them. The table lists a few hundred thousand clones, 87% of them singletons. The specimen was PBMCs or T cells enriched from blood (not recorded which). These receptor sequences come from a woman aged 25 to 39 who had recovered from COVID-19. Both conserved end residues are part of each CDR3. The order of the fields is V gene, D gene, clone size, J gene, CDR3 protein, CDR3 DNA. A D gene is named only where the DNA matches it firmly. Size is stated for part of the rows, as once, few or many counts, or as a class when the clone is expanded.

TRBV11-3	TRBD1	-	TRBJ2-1	CASSAGVGTGASNEQFF	TGTGCCAGCAGCGCCGGGGTTGGGACAGGGGCCAGCAATGAGCAGTTCTTC
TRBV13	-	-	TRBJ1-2	CASSLFRGPSGGYGYTF	TGTGCCAGCAGCTTATTTAGGGGTCCTTCCGGGGGCTATGGCTACACCTTC
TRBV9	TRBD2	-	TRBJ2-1	CASSPRGTPGGNEQFF	TGTGCCAGCAGCCCCCGAGGGACTCCGGGGGGCAATGAGCAGTTCTTC
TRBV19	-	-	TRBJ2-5	CASSITGSAETQYF	TGTGCCAGTAGTATAACGGGGAGTGCGGAGACCCAGTACTTC
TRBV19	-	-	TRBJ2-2	CASSGGGFSANTGELFF	TGTGCCAGTAGTGGGGGGGGCTTCTCCGCGAACACCGGGGAGCTGTTTTTT
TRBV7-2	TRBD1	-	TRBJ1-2	CASSSRTGNYGYTF	TGTGCCAGCAGCTCCCGGACAGGGAACTATGGCTACACCTTC
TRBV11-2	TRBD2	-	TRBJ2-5	CASSFLAGSQETQYF	TGTGCCAGCAGCTTCTTAGCGGGGAGTCAAGAGACCCAGTACTTC
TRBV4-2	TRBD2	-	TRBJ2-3	CASSQQRENTDTQYF	TGTGCCAGCAGCCAACAGCGGGAGAACACAGATACGCAGTATTTT
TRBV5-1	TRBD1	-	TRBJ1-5	CASSLEGTGNQPQHF	TGCGCCAGCAGCTTGGAAGGGACAGGCAATCAGCCCCAGCATTTT
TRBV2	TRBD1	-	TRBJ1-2	CASRGTGGYGYTF	TGTGCCAGCAGAGGGACAGGGGGCTATGGCTACACCTTC
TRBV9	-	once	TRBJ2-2	CASSVVGRGTGELFF	TGTGCCAGCAGCGTAGTCGGCAGGGGCACCGGGGAGCTGTTTTTT
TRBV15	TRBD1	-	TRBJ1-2	CATSRDQGGPYGYTF	TGTGCCACCAGCAGAGATCAGGGGGGACCCTATGGCTACACCTTC
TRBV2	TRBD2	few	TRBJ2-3	CASSEIAGGTDTQYF	TGTGCCAGCAGTGAGATAGCGGGGGGCACAGATACGCAGTATTTT
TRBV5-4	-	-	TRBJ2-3	CASSLILPNTDTQYF	TGTGCCAGCAGCTTGATTCTACCCAACACAGATACGCAGTATTTT
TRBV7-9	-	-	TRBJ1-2	CASSSRTASYGYTF	TGTGCCAGCAGCTCAAGGACAGCCAGCTATGGCTACACCTTC
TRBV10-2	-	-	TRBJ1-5	CASSDSDRNYQPQHF	TGCGCCAGCAGCGATTCCGACAGGAACTATCAGCCCCAGCATTTT
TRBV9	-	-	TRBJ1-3	CASSEVGGFTGNTIYF	TGTGCCAGCAGCGAAGTAGGCGGTTTTACTGGAAACACCATATATTTT
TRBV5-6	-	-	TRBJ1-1	CASSLDWQDTEAFF	TGTGCCAGCAGCTTGGATTGGCAGGACACTGAAGCTTTCTTT
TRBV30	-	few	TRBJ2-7	CAWSQGPEQYF	TGTGCCTGGAGTCAGGGCCCAGAGCAGTACTTC
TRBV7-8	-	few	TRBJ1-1	CASSLAEPWGPTEAFF	TGTGCCAGCAGCTTAGCGGAGCCCTGGGGCCCGACTGAAGCTTTCTTT
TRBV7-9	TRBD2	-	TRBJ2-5	CASSGRRGTSGSGETQYF	TGTGCCAGCAGCGGGCGACGAGGGACTAGCGGGAGTGGAGAGACCCAGTACTTC
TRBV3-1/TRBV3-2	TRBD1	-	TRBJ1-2	CASSPKPGTEENYGYTF	TGTGCCAGCAGCCCTAAGCCCGGGACAGAGGAGAACTATGGCTACACCTTC
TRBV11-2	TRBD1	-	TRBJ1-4	CASSATGGGGEKLFF	TGTGCCAGCAGCGCGACAGGGGGCGGTGGCGAAAAACTGTTTTTT